The following is a T cell receptor (beta chain) sequence with its context. What it binds is not known. With 60 Vbeta and 13 Jbeta primers, the PCR was carried out. Data came from immunoSEQ multiplex PCR; TCRdb stores just in-frame clones and leaves some out. There are about 140,000 clones in the sample; 75% to 85% occur only once, and about 3.4% lies in the top ten. The CDR3 length is 12 residues. The V gene's germline CDR1 is SQVTM and CDR2 ANQGSEA. V was shortened by 2 bases and J by 2 bases, with 7 bases between the two germline ends. The data were taken from a study of cytomegalovirus exposure and HLA in healthy donors. Study summary: Assignment to the Caucasian-associated ancestry cluster applied to over 70% of the approximately 370 genotyped donors. Whole-study findings and limits: It was reported that TCR beta sequences correctly inferred the HLA-A and HLA-B alleles for most subjects. In vitro, three CMV-associated chains proved specific for CMV antigens. The study put 150 or so TCR beta chains on its list as cytomegalovirus-associated.

Sequencing was carried out using PBMCs. The receptor was isolated from a female donor in good health and CMV-seronegative. The chain employs TRBV29-1 and TRBJ2-7; D not resolved. This CDR3 is CSVESLTYEQYF. The CDR3, as DNA: TGCAGCGTTGAATCCTTAACCTACGAGCAGTACTTC.